This T cell receptor (beta chain) was observed in a study of cytomegalovirus exposure and HLA in healthy donors. This clone has a handful of counts. Vbeta (60) and Jbeta (13) primers were used in the PCR. Profiling relied on immunoSEQ multiplex PCR, and the TCRdb table lists in-frame clones only, not all of them. The repertoire includes 90,000 to 140,000 clones, around 80% of them detected once, and around 6% sits in the top ten. CDR1 is SEHNR, CDR2 FQNEAQ, per germline (reference sequence). The CDR3 is made up of 15 amino acids. The J segment lost 5 bases and the V segment lost 5 bases, leaving 7 bases of the junction unmatched.

The TCR comes from a male donor in good health and CMV-seronegative. The V gene is TRBV7-9, the J gene TRBJ1-1, with 11 bases matching TRBD1. What was sequenced was PBMCs. The CDR3 DNA follows: TGTGCCAGCAGCCCTCGGGACAGGGGGGAAACTGAAGCTTTCTTT. It encodes CASSPRDRGETEAFF.